A single sample gave rise to the 9 T cell receptor beta chains below, sequenced in a study of response to subunit inactivated influenza vaccine. TCRdb re-analysed the RT-PCR reads in MiXCR, keeping a single row per CDR3 protein. Found here are fewer than 650,000 distinct CDR3 sequences, approximately 12% of them singletons; the top ten hold approximately 14%. Sequencing was performed on PBMCs from blood, taken more than 35 days after vaccination. These receptors came from a man in his fifties who received an inactivated influenza vaccine.

The chain uses TRBV13 and TRBJ2-1; the match to TRBD1 covers 10 bases. J lost 6 bases, V lost 7 bases, and 6 bases had no gene match. Germline assignment: CDR1 PRHDT and CDR2 FYEKMQ (reference sequence). The CDR3 has 14 residues. CDR3 loop: CASIRQGAGNEQFF. CDR3 in DNA: TGTGCCAGCATCAGACAGGGGGCTGGCAATGAGCAGTTCTTC.

Only a few counts were recorded for this clonotype. Written as DNA, the CDR3 is TGTGCCAGCAGCCCCCTGGCCTGGGGGATCACAGATACGCAGTATTTT. This sequence encodes CASSPLAWGITDTQYF. The chain has TRBV7-9 and TRBJ2-3; the D gene could be TRBD1 or TRBD2 (5 bases each). CDR3 length equals 16 residues. Trimming pared 5 bases from V and 2 bases from J, leaving 17 bases between. CDR1 and CDR2 from the germline V gene are SEHNR and FQNEAQ (reference sequence).

Written as DNA, the CDR3 is TGTGCCAGCCGCGGGCGAGGTGATGAAAAACTGTTTTTT. Protein product: CASRGRGDEKLFF. V and J are TRBV12-3 or TRBV12-4 and TRBJ1-4; D is unclear. Trimming took 8 bases from V and 6 from J, leaving 13 bases between them. The CDR3 is made up of 13 amino acids.

This clonotype was picked up many times. This CDR3 is CASSLQTGQGNQPQHF. The CDR3 nucleotides are TGTGCCAGCAGCCTCCAGACGGGGCAGGGCAATCAGCCCCAGCATTTT. The chain is built from TRBV7-8 and TRBJ1-5; D is perhaps TRBD1 (5 bases). Looked up from germline, CDR1 is SGHVS and CDR2 is FQNEAQ. The CDR3 extends over 16 amino acids. Trimming removed 5 bases at V and 2 bases at J, with 16 bases between.

This clonotype was detected many times. The J gene is TRBJ1-4, the V gene TRBV28; 10 positions match TRBD1. The CDR3 totals 14 residues. Germline V lookup: CDR1 MDHEN, CDR2 SYDVKM. Trimming took 4 bases from V and 5 from J; bases not matched to a gene: 1. CDR3 protein: CASSWGQGNEKLFF. DNA of the CDR3: TGTGCCAGCAGTTGGGGACAGGGGAATGAAAAACTGTTTTTT.

This clonotype was found many times. The V call is TRBV6-5, the J call TRBJ2-2; 9 bases line up with TRBD1. The CDR3 sequence is 17 residues long. The V gene's germline CDR1 is MNHEY and CDR2 SVGAGI. J lost 7 bases, V lost 0 bases, and 9 bases had no gene match. The CDR3 bases are TGTGCCAGCAGTTACTCGTATTCGGGACAGGGTAACGGGGAGCTGTTTTTT. Its translation: CASSYSYSGQGNGELFF.

There are many counts of this clonotype. The chain carries TRBV29-1 and TRBJ2-1; D unresolved. The V and J ends lost 5 bases and 4 bases respectively, with 6 bases between them. This CDR3 contains 11 residues. The germline V gene encodes CDR1 SQVTM and CDR2 ANQGSEA. The CDR3 loop reads CSVIQYNEQFF. In nucleotides, the CDR3 is TGCAGCGTTATACAGTACAATGAGCAGTTCTTC.

The rearrangement uses TRBV25-1 and TRBJ1-4, with D possibly TRBD1 on 5 matching bases. Germline V gene lookup returns CDR1 MGHDK and CDR2 SYGVNS. Between the trimmed V and J ends, which lost 7 bases and 7 bases, there was a span of 16 bases. The CDR3 totals 14 residues. The CDR3, as DNA: TGTGCCAGCACTGACGGGGGTACGGGTGAAAAACTGTTTTTT. Amino acids: CASTDGGTGEKLFF.

V gene TRBV7-2 combines with J gene TRBJ2-5; tentative D call: TRBD2 (6 bases). CDR1 and CDR2 from the germline V gene are SGHTA and FQGNSA. Trimming pared 1 base from V and 5 bases from J, leaving 14 bases between. The CDR3 covers 15 residues. The CDR3 reads CASSLVGWGEETQYF. The CDR3 DNA reads as TGTGCCAGCAGCTTAGTTGGGTGGGGGGAGGAGACCCAGTACTTC.